The 13 T cell receptor beta chains given below trace back to one sample, sequenced in a study of radiotherapy plus CTLA-4 blockade in lung cancer. This table comes from immunoSEQ multiplex PCR, and its TCRdb copy is limited to in-frame clones, with some not included. The profile shows approximately 47,000 clones, 63% of them singletons. The sample consisted of peripheral blood, taken from a patient treated with radiotherapy plus ipilimumab. All receptors come from a human donor with non-small cell lung cancer who had a partial response to radiotherapy plus ipilimumab.

The chain combines TRBV4-2 with TRBJ1-5, with D unclear. V was pared by 0 bases and J by 6 bases, with 6 bases between. The CDR3 runs 13 residues. CDR1 is LGHNA and CDR2 is YNFKEQ in the germline V gene. The CDR3 protein is CASSQDGGQPQHF. DNA of the CDR3: TGTGCCAGCAGCCAAGACGGCGGTCAGCCCCAGCATTTT.

The chain is built from TRBV20-1 and TRBJ2-3; D gene ambiguous. The germline gives CDR1 DFQATT, CDR2 SNEGSKA (reference sequence). The CDR3 length is 10 residues. Trimming left V 5 bases short and J 9 bases short, with 9 bases between. The CDR3 DNA reads as TGCAGTGCTTTCCTTAGCACGCAGTATTTT. This translates into CSAFLSTQYF.

This clone has a handful of counts. This rearrangement joins TRBV30 to TRBJ1-4, with 7 bases identical to TRBD1. The V segment lost 2 bases and the J segment 4 bases; nucleotides outside the gene matches: 4. CDR3 length: 14 residues. CDR1 GTSNPN and CDR2 SVGIG come from the germline V gene (reference sequence). CDR3 sequence: CAWSIQGLNEKLFF. The DNA for the CDR3 is TGTGCCTGGAGTATACAGGGGCTTAATGAAAAACTGTTTTTT.

This clone was counted only a few times. The CDR3 DNA follows: TGTGCCAGCAGAGCGGGGTCCGGTCACGAGCAGTACTTC. This translates into CASRAGSGHEQYF. V and J are TRBV28 and TRBJ2-7, with 7 bases identical to TRBD2. The CDR3 sequence is 13 residues long. CDR1 MDHEN and CDR2 SYDVKM come from the germline V gene. V lost 6 bases, J lost 5 bases, and 7 bases stayed unmatched. Looking up the rest from reference TRBV28 and TRBJ2-7 gives the full variable domain: DVKVTQSSRYLVKRTGEKVFLECVQDMDHENMFWYRQDPGLGLRLIYFSYDVKMKEKGDIPEGYSVSREKKERFSLILESASTNQTSMYLCASRAGSGHEQYFGPGTRLTVT.

V gene TRBV6-1 combines with J gene TRBJ2-3; weak D call: TRBD1 (6 bases). The CDR3 extends over 11 amino acids. Between the trimmed V and J ends, which lost 5 bases and 15 bases, there was a span of 15 bases. From germline, CDR1 is MNHNS and CDR2 SASEGT. The DNA of the CDR3 is TGTGCCAGCAGTTACAAGGGGGTGGGATATTTT. Amino acid sequence: CASSYKGVGYF.

Only one count was recorded for this clone. The gene calls are TRBV5-1 and TRBJ2-7; 9 bases are shared with TRBD1. There are 15 residues in the CDR3. With 3 bases clipped from V and 2 bases from J, the junction kept 6 bases outside the gene matches. Germline V gene data show CDR1 as SGHRS and CDR2 as YFSETQ. This CDR3 reads CASSSGRTGAYEQYF. CDR3 nucleotide sequence: TGCGCCAGCAGCTCGGGACGGACAGGGGCCTACGAGCAGTACTTC.

The genes are TRBV4-2 and TRBJ2-5, with 14 bases aligning to TRBD2. The CDR3 is 21 amino acids. V shed 1 base, J shed 4 bases, and the junction held 17 bases outside the gene matches. Per the germline V gene, CDR1 is LGHNA and CDR2 is YNFKEQ. Here the CDR3 DNA reads TGTGCCAGCAGCCAAGTGCAAAGGATGACTAGCGGGGGGGCATATAGAGAGACCCAGTACTTC. This translates into CASSQVQRMTSGGAYRETQYF.

The CDR3 loop reads CASSPPDNEQFF. In nucleotides, the CDR3 is TGTGCCAGCAGCCCCCCAGACAATGAGCAGTTCTTC. The V gene is TRBV7-8, the J gene TRBJ2-1; D gene ambiguous. CDR1 and CDR2 from the germline V gene are SGHVS and FQNEAQ. The CDR3 is 12 residues long. V dropped 5 bases and J dropped 5 bases, with 7 bases sitting between them. The entire variable domain, with the rest obtained from reference TRBV7-8 and TRBJ2-1, is as follows: GAGVSQSPRYKVAKRGQDVALRCDPISGHVSLFWYQQALGQGPEFLTYFQNEAQLDKSGLPSDRFFAERPEGSVSTLKIQRTQQEDSAVYLCASSPPDNEQFFGPGTRLTVL.

This chain links TRBV6-4 with TRBJ2-5; 9 bases align to TRBD2. The J call may be faulty, since TRBJ2-7 better matches the DNA end. Germline V CDR1 and CDR2: MRHNA, SNTAGT. The CDR3 is 15 amino acids. Written as DNA, the CDR3 is TGTGCCAGCAGTGAAGTAGCGGGGGATTCCTACGAGCAGTACTTC. The encoded protein is CASSEVAGDSYEQYF.

The CDR3 coding sequence is TGTGCCACCAGCAGAGGAGACAGGGGAGGAACTAATGAAAAACTGTTTTTT. This sequence encodes CATSRGDRGGTNEKLFF. The rearrangement links TRBV15 to TRBJ1-4; 8 bases fit TRBD1. Germline CDR1 is LNHNV and CDR2 is YYDKDF (reference sequence). The ends lost 1 base at V and 1 base at J; junction bases unmatched: 5. CDR3 length equals 17 residues. The full variable domain, completed using reference TRBV15 and TRBJ1-4, is DAMVIQNPRYQVTQFGKPVTLSCSQTLNHNVMYWYQQKSSQAPKLLFHYYDKDFNNEADTPDNFQSRRPNTSFCFLDIRSPGLGDTAMYLCATSRGDRGGTNEKLFFGSGTQLSVL.

The chain combines TRBV5-5 with TRBJ2-6, with a weak D call TRBD2 (7 bases). The germline V and J ends were trimmed by 4 bases and 1 base, with 18 bases remaining between them. The V gene's germline CDR1 is SGHKS and CDR2 YYEKEE (reference sequence). The CDR3 is 18 amino acids. In nucleotides, the CDR3 is TGTGCCAGCAGCGTGGACGGACTAGGGGGATCTGGGGCCAACGTCCTGACTTTC. The encoded protein is CASSVDGLGGSGANVLTF.

V usage is TRBV2 and J usage is TRBJ1-3, with unresolved D. The CDR3 covers 13 residues. Trimming cost V 8 bases and J 0 bases, with 8 bases left between them. Germline loops: CDR1 SNHLY, CDR2 FYNNEI. The CDR3 sequence: CASLRDSGNTIYF. CDR3 DNA sequence: TGTGCCAGCCTACGGGACTCTGGAAACACCATATATTTT.

J is TRBJ2-1 and V is TRBV19; tentatively, D is TRBD1 (5 bases). Germline values: CDR1 LNHDA, CDR2 SQIVND (reference sequence). V lost 3 bases and J lost 7, with 10 bases in between. The CDR3 covers 13 residues. This CDR3 reads CASSMTAGNEQFF. In nucleotides, the CDR3 is TGTGCCAGTAGTATGACAGCTGGAAATGAGCAGTTCTTC.